This is a list of T cell receptor beta chains from one sample in a study of molecular identifiers for immune sequencing clone quantification. TCRdb re-called the PCR reads through MiXCR, storing one row per CDR3 protein. The table has around 460,000 distinct CDR3 sequences, 20% to 25% seen once; the top ten hold 0.7% to 0.95%. Material: naive CD8+ T cells from blood, with Jurkat cell RNA spiked in. These receptors originate from a human donor in good health. Some libraries in this study had Jurkat cell RNA spiked in. The CDR3 runs from the conserved cysteine through the conserved F or W. Fields, in order: clone size, D gene, J gene, V gene, CDR3 protein, CDR3 DNA. D genes are given only for firm matches. The size field is filled for only some rows; it gives once, few, many or a size class.

many - TRBJ1-1 TRBV4-1 CASSPLSSKEAFF TGCGCCAGCAGCCCACTCTCTTCGAAGGAAGCTTTCTTT
- - TRBJ2-1 TRBV27 CASSLGEWVNEQFF TGTGCCAGCAGTTTGGGGGAGTGGGTTAATGAGCAGTTCTTC
few TRBD1 TRBJ1-4 TRBV7-9 CASGGTGANEKLFF TGTGCCAGCGGTGGGACAGGGGCTAATGAAAAACTGTTTTTT
many TRBD1 TRBJ1-3 TRBV5-1 CASSPGQGAVTIYF TGCGCCAGCAGCCCCGGACAGGGGGCGGTCACCATATATTTT
few - TRBJ1-4 TRBV28 CASSLVRATNEKLFF TGTGCCAGCAGCCTTGTGAGGGCAACTAATGAAAAACTGTTTTTT
few - TRBJ2-2 TRBV30 CAWSIGYGGGELFF TGTGCCTGGAGTATTGGGTACGGTGGCGGGGAGCTGTTTTTT
many - TRBJ1-1 TRBV6-5 CASSYGAGFPEAFF TGTGCCAGCAGTTACGGGGCAGGGTTTCCTGAAGCTTTCTTT
many - TRBJ1-1 TRBV27 CASSLSYSANTEAFF TGTGCCAGCAGCCTTTCCTACTCGGCGAACACTGAAGCTTTCTTT
many - TRBJ2-3 TRBV21-1 CASSNWGISNTQYF TGTGCCAGCAGCAATTGGGGGATTTCTAATACGCAGTATTTT
few - TRBJ2-2 TRBV7-9 CASSSSTFTNTGELFF TGTGCCAGCAGCTCGAGTACCTTTACGAACACCGGGGAGCTGTTTTTT
many TRBD1 TRBJ1-6 TRBV12-3/TRBV12-4 CASRKSGGYSPLHF TGTGCCAGCAGGAAATCAGGGGGATATTCACCCCTCCACTTT
- TRBD2 TRBJ2-1 TRBV20-1 CSAKRLADNYNEQFF TGCAGTGCTAAACGACTAGCGGATAACTACAATGAGCAGTTCTTC
many TRBD1 TRBJ1-2 TRBV28 CASSGLQGFSNGYTF TGTGCCAGCAGCGGACTACAGGGGTTTTCTAATGGCTACACCTTC
- TRBD2 TRBJ2-1 TRBV4-3 CASSQVTSGAYNEQFF TGCGCCAGCAGCCAAGTCACCAGCGGGGCCTACAATGAGCAGTTCTTC
- TRBD2 TRBJ2-1 TRBV7-9 CASSLVGLADNEQFF TGTGCCAGCAGCTTAGTGGGACTAGCGGACAATGAGCAGTTCTTC
many TRBD1 TRBJ2-7 TRBV5-1 CASSSDRGAVHEQYF TGCGCCAGCAGCTCCGACAGGGGCGCGGTCCACGAGCAGTACTTC
many TRBD2 TRBJ2-3 TRBV11-1 CASSLVWESGGQLDTQYF TGTGCCAGCAGCTTAGTCTGGGAGAGCGGGGGACAATTGGATACGCAGTATTTT
- - TRBJ2-2 TRBV19 CASLSGELFF TGTGCCAGTTTGTCCGGGGAGCTGTTTTTT
few TRBD1 TRBJ2-7 TRBV9 CASSPNSGTDSQQHF TGTGCCAGCAGTCCCAACTCCGGGACAGATTCCCAGCAGCACTTC
many TRBD2 TRBJ2-5 TRBV7-9 CASSSLSRGEETQYF TGTGCCAGCAGCTCATTAAGCCGGGGGGAAGAGACCCAGTACTTC
few TRBD1 TRBJ1-1 TRBV3-1 CASSRSGTGGLMNTEAFF TGTGCCAGCAGCCGTTCCGGGACAGGGGGCCTGATGAACACTGAAGCTTTCTTT
- - TRBJ2-1 TRBV28 CASSRSTNEQFF TGTGCCAGCAGTAGAAGCACTAATGAGCAGTTCTTC
- - TRBJ1-5 TRBV12-3/TRBV12-4 CASSLTDNQPQHF TGTGCCAGCAGTTTGACGGACAATCAGCCCCAGCATTTT
few - TRBJ2-3 TRBV7-9 CASSLGTFDTDTQYF TGTGCCAGCAGCTTAGGGACTTTCGACACAGATACGCAGTATTTT
many - TRBJ2-4 TRBV7-6 CASSPQGGNIQYF TGTGCCAGCAGCCCCCAGGGAGGAAACATTCAGTACTTC
few TRBD2 TRBJ2-3 TRBV4-3 CASSQDSWPSGEQRWADTQYF TGCGCCAGCAGCCAAGATTCGTGGCCTAGCGGGGAGCAGAGGTGGGCAGATACGCAGTATTTT
- TRBD1 TRBJ2-1 TRBV12-3/TRBV12-4 CASRPGQRYNEQFF TGTGCCAGCAGACCGGGACAGAGATACAATGAGCAGTTCTTC
many TRBD2 TRBJ2-5 TRBV9 CASSVEVAGGETQYF TGTGCCAGCAGCGTAGAGGTAGCGGGGGGAGAGACCCAGTACTTC
- - TRBJ1-1 TRBV13 CASSWRDVGEAFF TGTGCCAGCAGCTGGAGGGACGTCGGTGAAGCTTTCTTT
many TRBD2 TRBJ2-1 TRBV4-1 CASSLGSQLAGEAEQFF TGCGCCAGCAGCCTCGGAAGCCAACTAGCGGGAGAGGCTGAGCAGTTCTTC
- - TRBJ1-1 TRBV3-1 CASSQAGRGENTEAFF TGTGCCAGCAGCCAAGCAGGGCGGGGAGAGAACACTGAAGCTTTCTTT
many - TRBJ2-5 TRBV29-1 CSIEPAGETQYF TGCAGCATTGAGCCAGCGGGAGAGACCCAGTACTTC
- - TRBJ2-5 TRBV7-9 CASSTGYQETQYF TGTGCCAGCAGTACAGGGTACCAAGAGACCCAGTACTTC
- TRBD1 TRBJ2-7 TRBV9 CASSVGTGKTYEQYF TGTGCCAGCAGCGTAGGGACAGGGAAAACCTACGAGCAGTACTTC
many - TRBJ1-5 TRBV19 CASSIGGEANQPQHF TGTGCCAGTAGTATAGGGGGGGAGGCCAATCAGCCCCAGCATTTT
few - TRBJ2-7 TRBV11-1 CASSLTSFYEQYF TGTGCCAGCAGCTTAACTAGCTTCTACGAGCAGTACTTC
- TRBD1 TRBJ2-4 TRBV12-5 CASGLSGQGANIQYF TGTGCTAGTGGTTTATCCGGACAGGGGGCTAACATTCAGTACTTC
many TRBD1 TRBJ1-1 TRBV4-3 CASSQEPDRAYTEAFF TGCGCCAGCAGCCAAGAACCCGACAGGGCCTACACTGAAGCTTTCTTT
- TRBD2 TRBJ2-5 TRBV5-1 CASSLRTSGRDVTQYF TGCGCCAGCAGCCTGCGAACTAGCGGGAGGGACGTGACCCAGTACTTC
few - TRBJ2-1 TRBV4-1 CASSQDYGGNGEQFF TGCGCCAGCAGCCAAGACTATGGGGGTAACGGTGAGCAGTTCTTC
many - TRBJ2-7 TRBV4-3 CASSQDAGSSYEQYF TGCGCCAGCAGCCAAGACGCGGGGAGCTCCTACGAGCAGTACTTC
many - TRBJ2-3 TRBV7-9 CASSQQGLRSITDTQYF TGTGCCAGCAGTCAGCAGGGACTTCGAAGTATCACAGATACGCAGTATTTT
many - TRBJ1-1 TRBV2 CANTLGLEAFF TGTGCCAATACGTTGGGGCTTGAAGCTTTCTTT
many - TRBJ1-1 TRBV7-9 CASSPGLSPEAFF TGTGCCAGCAGCCCGGGGCTTTCCCCTGAAGCTTTCTTT
many - TRBJ2-7 TRBV7-2 CASSLAPAFYEQYF TGTGCCAGCAGCTTAGCTCCGGCCTTCTACGAGCAGTACTTC
few - TRBJ2-2 TRBV9 CASSARGFNTGELFF TGTGCCAGCAGTGCTAGGGGGTTCAACACCGGGGAGCTGTTTTTT
many - TRBJ2-5 TRBV6-5 CASNRARRETQYF TGTGCCAGTAACCGGGCACGTAGGGAGACCCAGTACTTC
- - TRBJ1-1 TRBV12-3/TRBV12-4 CASSRKGLNTEAFF TGTGCCAGCAGCCGAAAGGGCTTGAACACTGAAGCTTTCTTT
many - TRBJ2-6 TRBV7-2 CASSPPGHLSSGANVLTF TGTGCCAGCAGCCCACCGGGACACCTATCCTCTGGGGCCAACGTCCTGACTTTC
few - TRBJ2-1 TRBV7-9 CASSLEDSYNEQFF TGTGCCAGCAGCTTGGAAGATTCCTACAATGAGCAGTTCTTC
many - TRBJ2-1 TRBV11-2 CASSSTPGDEQFF TGTGCCAGCAGCTCCACCCCGGGGGATGAGCAGTTCTTC
few TRBD1 TRBJ2-1 TRBV18 CASSPEPGGSYNEQFF TGTGCCAGCTCACCCGAACCAGGGGGTAGCTACAATGAGCAGTTCTTC
few - TRBJ1-5 TRBV2 CASSGISISNQPQHF TGTGCCAGCAGTGGAATAAGCATCAGCAATCAGCCCCAGCATTTT